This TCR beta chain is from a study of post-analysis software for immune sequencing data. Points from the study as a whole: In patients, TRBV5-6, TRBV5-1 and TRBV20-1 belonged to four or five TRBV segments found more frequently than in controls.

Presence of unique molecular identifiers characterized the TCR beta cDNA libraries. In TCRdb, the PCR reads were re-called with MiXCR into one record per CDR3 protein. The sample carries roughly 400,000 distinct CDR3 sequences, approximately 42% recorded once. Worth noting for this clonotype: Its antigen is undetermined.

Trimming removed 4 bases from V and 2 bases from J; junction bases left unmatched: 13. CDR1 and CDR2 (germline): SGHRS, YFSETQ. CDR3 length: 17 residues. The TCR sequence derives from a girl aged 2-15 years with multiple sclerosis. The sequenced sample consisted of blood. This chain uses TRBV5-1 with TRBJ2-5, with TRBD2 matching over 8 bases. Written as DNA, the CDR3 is TGCGCCAGCAGCCCCCCCATCAGCATAGCGGGGCAAGAGACCCAGTACTTC. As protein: CASSPPISIAGQETQYF.